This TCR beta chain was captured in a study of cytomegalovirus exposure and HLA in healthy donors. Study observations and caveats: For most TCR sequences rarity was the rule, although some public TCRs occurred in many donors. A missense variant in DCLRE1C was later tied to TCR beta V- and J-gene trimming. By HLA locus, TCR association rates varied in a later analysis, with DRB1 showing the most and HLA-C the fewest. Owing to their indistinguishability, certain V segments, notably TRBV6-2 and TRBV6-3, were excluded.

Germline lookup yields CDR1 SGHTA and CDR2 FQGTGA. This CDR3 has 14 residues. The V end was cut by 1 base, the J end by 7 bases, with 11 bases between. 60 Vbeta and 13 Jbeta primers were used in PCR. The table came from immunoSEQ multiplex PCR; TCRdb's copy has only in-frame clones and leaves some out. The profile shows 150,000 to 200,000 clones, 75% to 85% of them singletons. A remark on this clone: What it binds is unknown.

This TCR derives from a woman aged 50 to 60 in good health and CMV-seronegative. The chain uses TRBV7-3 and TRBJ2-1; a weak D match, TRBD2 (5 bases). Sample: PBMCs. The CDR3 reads CASSLRGVENEQFF. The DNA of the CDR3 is TGTGCCAGCAGCTTAAGGGGAGTCGAGAATGAGCAGTTCTTC.